This TCR beta chain was captured in a study of neurological immune-mediated disorders. From the 5' RACE reads, TCRdb called clonotypes with MiXCR, one entry per CDR3 protein. The data contain tens of thousands of distinct CDR3 sequences, around 5.2% of them singletons. This clonotype was recorded many times. Preparation of the unsorted libraries drew on 2 million PBMCs stored at -80 C. CDR3 length: 14 residues. From germline, CDR1 is MNHNS and CDR2 SASEGT. Trimming at V came to 8 bases and at J to 5 bases, leaving 10 bases not matched to a gene. The V call is TRBV6-1, the J call TRBJ1-1, with TRBD1 identical over 8 bases. Sequencing used PBMCs. This TCR was sampled from a man between 18 and 35 years old with multiple sclerosis. CDR3 sequence (DNA): TGTGCCAGCTCGATTCAGGGGGCAAGGACTGAAGCTTTCTTT. This encodes CASSIQGARTEAFF.